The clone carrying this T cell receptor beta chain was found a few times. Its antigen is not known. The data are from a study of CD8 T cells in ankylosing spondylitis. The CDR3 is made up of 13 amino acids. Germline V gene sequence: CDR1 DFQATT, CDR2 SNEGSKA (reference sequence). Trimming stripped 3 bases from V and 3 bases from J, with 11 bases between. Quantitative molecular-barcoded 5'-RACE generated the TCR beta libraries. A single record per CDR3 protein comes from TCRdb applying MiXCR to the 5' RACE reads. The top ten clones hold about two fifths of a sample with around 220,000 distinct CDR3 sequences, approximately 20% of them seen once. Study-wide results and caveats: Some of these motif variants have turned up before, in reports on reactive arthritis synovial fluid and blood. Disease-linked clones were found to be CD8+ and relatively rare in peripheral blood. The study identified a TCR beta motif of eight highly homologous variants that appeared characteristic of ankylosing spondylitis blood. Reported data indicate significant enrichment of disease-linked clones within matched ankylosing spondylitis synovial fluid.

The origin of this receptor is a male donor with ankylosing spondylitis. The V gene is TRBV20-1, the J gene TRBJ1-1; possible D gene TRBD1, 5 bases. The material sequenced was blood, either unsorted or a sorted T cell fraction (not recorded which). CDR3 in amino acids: CSASGQGHTEAFF. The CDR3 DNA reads TGCAGTGCTAGCGGGCAGGGTCACACTGAAGCTTTCTTT.